This T cell receptor beta chain stems from a study of patients and donors after allogeneic stem cell transplantation. TCRdb independently ran MiXCR on the RT-PCR reads; one entry per CDR3 protein. The repertoire consists of about a million distinct CDR3 sequences, with roughly 18% occurring once and the leading ten covering 6%. Material for sequencing was blood, either unsorted or a sorted T cell fraction (not recorded which). The sequence derives from a human donor who was either an allogeneic HSCT recipient or a stem cell or donor lymphocyte infusion donor (not recorded which). It is not recorded whose cells these are; they may come from a transplant donor.

CDR3: CSVVGTPINEQYF. The CDR3 DNA reads TGCAGCGTTGTTGGGACCCCCATTAACGAGCAGTACTTC. This chain links TRBV29-1 with TRBJ2-7, with D perhaps being TRBD1 or TRBD2 (5 bases each). CDR1 and CDR2 (germline): SQVTM, ANQGSEA. The CDR3 has 13 residues. V was pared by 4 bases and J by 5 bases, with 15 bases between.